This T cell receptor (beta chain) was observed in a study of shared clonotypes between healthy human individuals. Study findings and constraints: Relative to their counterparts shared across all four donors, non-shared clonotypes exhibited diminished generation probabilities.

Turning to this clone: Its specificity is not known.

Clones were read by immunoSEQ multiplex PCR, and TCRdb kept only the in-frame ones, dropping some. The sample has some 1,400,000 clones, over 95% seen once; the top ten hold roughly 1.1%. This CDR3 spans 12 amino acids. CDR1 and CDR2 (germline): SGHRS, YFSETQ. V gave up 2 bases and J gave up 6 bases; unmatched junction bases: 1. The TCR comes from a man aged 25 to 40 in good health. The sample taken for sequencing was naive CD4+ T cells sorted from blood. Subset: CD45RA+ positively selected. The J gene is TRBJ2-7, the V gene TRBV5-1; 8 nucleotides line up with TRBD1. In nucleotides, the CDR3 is TGCGCCAGCAGCTTCCAGGGGGCCGAGCAGTACTTC. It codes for CASSFQGAEQYF.